This T cell receptor (beta chain) was identified in a study of blood T cell repertoires in COVID-19. Background on the study: Sources were T cells, B-cell-depleted T cells, or PBMCs; the material itself was cDNA or gDNA.

The germline V and J ends were trimmed by 3 bases and 7 bases, with 10 bases remaining between them. This CDR3 region has 13 residues. The germline V gene has CDR1 MDHEN and CDR2 SYDVKM. This clone has only one observation. Only in-frame clones appear in the TCRdb table, and some are missing; sequencing was by immunoSEQ multiplex PCR. The table includes a few hundred thousand clones, about 89% detected once. This TCR derives from a woman in her thirties who had recovered from COVID-19. This chain uses TRBV28 with TRBJ2-1; D is unresolved. Sequencing used PBMCs or T cells enriched from blood (not recorded which). The CDR3 is CASSFVGRNEQFF. Written as DNA, the CDR3 is TGTGCCAGCAGTTTCGTCGGCAGGAATGAGCAGTTCTTC.